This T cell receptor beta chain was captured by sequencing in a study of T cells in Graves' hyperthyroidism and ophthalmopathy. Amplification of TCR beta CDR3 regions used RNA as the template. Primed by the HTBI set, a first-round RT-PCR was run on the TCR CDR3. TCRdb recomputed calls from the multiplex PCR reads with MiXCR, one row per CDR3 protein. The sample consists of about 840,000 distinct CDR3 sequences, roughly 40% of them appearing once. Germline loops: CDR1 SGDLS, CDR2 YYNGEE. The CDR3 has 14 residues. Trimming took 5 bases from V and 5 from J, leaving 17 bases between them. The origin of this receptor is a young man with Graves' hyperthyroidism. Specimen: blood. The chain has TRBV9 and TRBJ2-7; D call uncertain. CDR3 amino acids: CASSFGMASHEQYF. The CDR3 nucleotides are TGTGCCAGCAGTTTCGGTATGGCATCCCACGAGCAGTACTTC.